This passage covers 5 T cell receptor beta chains from one sample sequenced in a study of cytomegalovirus exposure and HLA in healthy donors. PCR amplification relied on 60 Vbeta primers (plus 13 Jbeta primers). TCRdb's copy holds only in-frame clones and misses some; the assay was immunoSEQ multiplex PCR. In total, the table holds 180,000 or so clones. Sequenced: PBMCs. These receptors all stem from a boy between 5 and 17 years old in good health and CMV-seronegative.

The chain links TRBV28 to TRBJ1-4, with 9 positions matching TRBD1. Losses at the gene ends were 4 bases for V and 8 bases for J; bases not matched to a gene: 2. CDR1 and CDR2 from the germline V gene are MDHEN and SYDVKM. The CDR3 loop spans 13 amino acids. In DNA form, the CDR3 reads TGTGCCAGCAGTTGGACAGGGGTCGAAAAACTGTTTTTT. It codes for CASSWTGVEKLFF.

The V call is TRBV27, the J call TRBJ1-2, with unresolved D. This CDR3 comprises 15 residues. V was trimmed by 3 bases and J by 8 bases, leaving 19 bases between them. Germline loops: CDR1 MNHEY, CDR2 SMNVEV (reference sequence). CDR3 loop: CASSLNYYLTGGYTF. In nucleotides, the CDR3 is TGTGCCAGCAGTTTGAACTATTACTTAACGGGGGGCTACACCTTC.

The chain couples TRBV5-4 to TRBJ2-7; no clear D gene. V was clipped by 3 bases and J by 3 bases, with 4 bases between them. There are 11 residues in the CDR3. CDR1 is SGHNT and CDR2 is YYREEE in the germline V gene (reference sequence). In nucleotides, the CDR3 is TGTGCCAGCAGCTACGGCTACGAGCAGTACTTC. It yields the protein CASSYGYEQYF.

The rearrangement uses TRBV6-1 and TRBJ2-2, with D tentatively TRBD1 (6 bases). There are 14 residues in the CDR3. V was cut by 3 bases and J by 2 bases, with 7 bases left in between. Germline lookup yields CDR1 MNHNS and CDR2 SASEGT. DNA of the CDR3: TGTGCCAGCAGTGACAGGGGCAACACCGGGGAGCTGTTTTTT. It codes for CASSDRGNTGELFF.

The chain couples TRBV28 to TRBJ1-2, with TRBD1 identical over 7 bases. With V trimmed by 6 bases and J by 4 bases, 8 bases remained unmatched. Germline V CDR1 and CDR2: MDHEN, SYDVKM. The CDR3 contains 14 residues. Here the CDR3 DNA reads TGTGCCAGCAGCCGGACCGGGACAGCCTATGGCTACACCTTC. It codes for CASSRTGTAYGYTF.